This note documents a single T cell receptor (beta chain) sequence. The source of the sample is a study of shared clonotypes between healthy human individuals. Repertoires were generated with immunoSEQ multiplex PCR, while TCRdb's copy carries only in-frame clones and drops some. The table shows some 350,000 clones, with roughly 70% occurring only once. In germline, CDR1 is MNHEY, CDR2 SVGAGI. Unmatched junction bases numbered 7, after V lost 2 bases and J lost 6 bases. The CDR3 has 16 amino acids. The sequence was obtained from a man aged 25-45 years in good health. Source material: memory CD4+ T cells sorted from blood. Described subset: CD45RA-negative fraction. The V and J genes are TRBV6-5 and TRBJ2-1, with 10 bases matching TRBD1. CDR3 loop: CASSYITGTGANEQFF. The CDR3 DNA follows: TGTGCCAGCAGTTACATTACCGGGACAGGGGCCAATGAGCAGTTCTTC.